The 22 T cell receptor beta chains in this list originate from one sample, sequenced in a study of T cell responses to AZD1222 COVID-19 vaccine. Clones were read by immunoSEQ multiplex PCR, and TCRdb kept only the in-frame ones, dropping some. The profile shows approximately 190,000 clones, 90% to 95% of them singletons. The sample in question was peripheral blood, obtained on day 0 of AZD1222 vaccination. The receptor set was obtained from an adult in good health.

This clone showed up just once. The genes are TRBV2 and TRBJ2-7; tentatively, D is TRBD2 (6 bases). V was shortened by 4 bases and J by 4 bases, with 20 bases between the two germline ends. Germline values: CDR1 SNHLY, CDR2 FYNNEI. The CDR3 sequence is 16 residues long. CDR3 in DNA: TGTGCCAGCAGTGCGGTGGCGGGAAAGGCTTCGTACGAGCAGTACTTC. Translation: CASSAVAGKASYEQYF. The entire variable domain, with the rest obtained from reference TRBV2 and TRBJ2-7, is as follows: EPEVTQTPSHQVTQMGQEVILRCVPISNHLYFYWYRQILGQKVEFLVSFYNNEISEKSEIFDDQFSVERPDGSNFTLKIRSTKLEDSAMYFCASSAVAGKASYEQYFGPGTRLTVT.

The J gene is TRBJ2-5, the V gene TRBV11-2, with D perhaps assigned TRBD1 or TRBD2 (6 bases each). The CDR3 has 16 residues. CDR1 and CDR2 from the germline V gene are SGHAT and FQNNGV. Trimming shortened V by 2 bases and J by 3 bases, and 16 bases separated the two germline ends. The CDR3 sequence: CASSLNPGGGEETQYF. DNA of the CDR3: TGTGCCAGCAGCTTAAATCCAGGAGGGGGTGAAGAGACCCAGTACTTC.

The gene calls are TRBV7-2 and TRBJ2-7, with TRBD1 as a possible D gene (5 bases). The CDR3 covers 13 residues. Germline CDR1 and CDR2: SGHTA and FQGNSA. V lost 0 bases to trimming and J lost 10 bases, with 13 bases between them. The CDR3 DNA sequence: TGTGCCAGCAGCTTAGCGCCGACAGCGCCTCAGTACTTC. It is translated as CASSLAPTAPQYF.

The CDR3 sequence: CASRLWGLAETDTQYF. CDR3 coding DNA: TGTGCCAGCAGGCTTTGGGGACTAGCGGAAACAGATACGCAGTATTTT. V is TRBV28 and J is TRBJ2-3; 11 bases map to TRBD2. CDR3 length equals 16 residues. CDR1 is MDHEN and CDR2 is SYDVKM in the germline V gene. With V trimmed by 6 bases and J by 3 bases, 8 bases remained unmatched.

DNA for the CDR3: TGTGCCAGCAGTCGAGGGACTAGCCGCAATGAGCAGTTCTTC. It codes for CASSRGTSRNEQFF. The chain has TRBV28 and TRBJ2-1; TRBD2 agrees at 9 bases. Germline CDR1 reads MDHEN; CDR2 reads SYDVKM. V lost 5 bases, J lost 6 bases, and 5 bases stayed unmatched. The length of the CDR3 is 14 residues.

This clone appeared a single time. The chain links TRBV20-1 to TRBJ2-2; D might be TRBD1 or TRBD2, each matching 5 bases. Germline V gene lookup returns CDR1 DFQATT and CDR2 SNEGSKA (reference sequence). Between the trimmed V and J ends, which lost 6 bases and 3 bases, there was a span of 14 bases. This CDR3 has 14 residues. The CDR3 nucleotides are TGCAGTGCCAGTCGGTGGGGGTACACCGGGGAGCTGTTTTTT. Encoded protein: CSASRWGYTGELFF.

Details on this clone: Additional DNA sequences in this sample encode the identical CDR3. V and J are TRBV15 and TRBJ1-5, with a possible D match to TRBD1 (5 bases). The CDR3 has 14 residues. The ends were cut back, 1 base at V and 1 base at J, with 5 bases in the middle. The germline gives CDR1 LNHNV, CDR2 YYDKDF (reference sequence). This chain's CDR3 is CATSRGGSNQPQHF. The CDR3 nucleotides are TGTGCCACCAGCAGAGGGGGGAGCAATCAGCCCCAGCATTTT.

The chain couples TRBV4-2 to TRBJ1-2; 9 nucleotides agree with TRBD1. Looked up from germline, CDR1 is LGHNA and CDR2 is YNFKEQ. V dropped 1 base and J dropped 7; count of bases not matched to a gene: 7. The CDR3 has 15 amino acids. CDR3 in DNA: TGTGCCAGCAGCCAAGGAGGGGGACAGGGATTTGGCTACACCTTC. Amino acids: CASSQGGGQGFGYTF.

The gene calls are TRBV6-4 and TRBJ1-1, with 7 nucleotides matching TRBD1. J gave up 6 bases and V 8 bases, and 12 bases lay outside the gene matches. The CDR3 consists of 14 residues. From germline, CDR1 is MRHNA and CDR2 SNTAGT. Here the CDR3 reads CASRDSDRDAEAFF. The CDR3, as DNA: TGTGCCAGCCGGGACAGTGACAGGGACGCTGAAGCTTTCTTT.

The chain has TRBV5-1 and TRBJ2-2; 11 nucleotides agree with TRBD1. V gave up 0 bases and J gave up 4 bases; unmatched junction bases: 5. CDR1 and CDR2 from the germline V gene are SGHRS and YFSETQ. CDR3 size: 17 residues. CDR3 in DNA: TGCGCCAGCAGCTTGGGCGGGACAGGGGGAGTCACCGGGGAGCTGTTTTTT. This encodes CASSLGGTGGVTGELFF.

The chain recombines TRBV9 with TRBJ2-5; either TRBD1 or TRBD2 may supply D (8 bases each). The V gene's germline CDR1 is SGDLS and CDR2 YYNGEE. This CDR3 spans 17 amino acids. Trimming removed 4 bases at V and 2 bases at J, with 21 bases between. The CDR3 DNA sequence: TGTGCCAGCAGCCATTCCCAGGGGGCGGGAGGACAAGAGACCCAGTACTTC. Translation: CASSHSQGAGGQETQYF.

This chain uses TRBV7-3 with TRBJ2-1, with 9 bases lining up with TRBD2. The CDR3 is made up of 16 amino acids. J gave up 7 bases and V 1 base, and 8 bases lay outside the gene matches. CDR1 is SGHTA and CDR2 is FQGTGA in the germline V gene. Here the CDR3 DNA reads TGTGCCAGCAGCTTAATCTCTAGCGGGAAGGATAATGAGCAGTTCTTC. It codes for CASSLISSGKDNEQFF.

The chain is built from TRBV4-3 and TRBJ1-2, with a possible D match to TRBD1 (6 bases). With 1 base removed from V and 0 bases from J, the gap between germline ends came to 6 bases. In germline, CDR1 is LGHNA, CDR2 YSLEER. The CDR3 covers 14 residues. The CDR3 loop reads CASSQAGANYGYTF. As DNA, the CDR3 is TGCGCCAGCAGCCAAGCAGGGGCTAACTATGGCTACACCTTC.

This rearrangement joins TRBV11-2 to TRBJ2-1; 8 nucleotides match TRBD1. From germline, CDR1 is SGHAT and CDR2 FQNNGV. CDR3 length equals 16 residues. After removal of 4 bases from V and 4 bases from J, the junction contained 9 bases not matched to a gene. CDR3 protein: CASSSEDRGGYNEQFF. The CDR3 DNA reads TGTGCCAGCAGCTCAGAAGACAGGGGCGGGTACAATGAGCAGTTCTTC. The full variable domain, in which reference TRBV11-2 and TRBJ2-1 provide the parts outside the CDR3, is EAGVAQSPRYKIIEKRQSVAFWCNPISGHATLYWYQQILGQGPKLLIQFQNNGVVDDSQLPKDRFSAERLKGVDSTLKIQPAKLEDSAVYLCASSSEDRGGYNEQFFGPGTRLTVL.

The rearrangement joins TRBV27 to TRBJ2-1; D is uncertain. Germline V gives CDR1 MNHEY, CDR2 SMNVEV (reference sequence). V lost 4 bases, J lost 2 bases, and 6 bases lay in between. There are 13 residues in the CDR3. In nucleotides, the CDR3 is TGTGCCAGCAGTTGGGCCCCCTACAATGAGCAGTTCTTC. Its protein product is CASSWAPYNEQFF.

The V gene is TRBV28, the J gene TRBJ2-7; D remains ambiguous. CDR1 and CDR2 (germline): MDHEN, SYDVKM. V dropped 8 bases and J dropped 2 bases, with 10 bases sitting between them. CDR3 length: 12 residues. In DNA, the CDR3 is TGTGCCAGCCTGGGTACGACCTACGAGCAGTACTTC. It encodes CASLGTTYEQYF.

The chain couples TRBV7-3 to TRBJ1-1; D is ambiguous. The CDR3 totals 11 residues. V lost 3 bases and J 7 bases, leaving 6 bases between the germline ends. Germline V lookup: CDR1 SGHTA, CDR2 FQGTGA. Here the CDR3 reads CASSFQDEAFF. In DNA form, the CDR3 reads TGTGCCAGCAGCTTCCAAGATGAAGCTTTCTTT.

This sequence joins TRBV10-3 and TRBJ2-1; D might be TRBD2 (6 bases). Trimming pared 7 bases from V and 2 bases from J, leaving 12 bases between. The germline V gene has CDR1 ENHRY and CDR2 SYGVKD. The length of the CDR3 is 14 residues. This CDR3 is CAINPEGTYNEQFF. In DNA form, the CDR3 reads TGTGCCATCAATCCGGAGGGGACCTACAATGAGCAGTTCTTC.

The chain has TRBV27 and TRBJ1-1; D remains ambiguous. Trimming pared 1 base from V and 4 bases from J, leaving 10 bases between. From germline, CDR1 is MNHEY and CDR2 SMNVEV (reference sequence). This CDR3 has 14 residues. CDR3 nucleotides: TGTGCCAGCAGTTTATACGAGAGGAGCACTGAAGCTTTCTTT. Translated: CASSLYERSTEAFF.

The genes are TRBV15 and TRBJ2-7; D gene uncertain. From germline, CDR1 is LNHNV and CDR2 YYDKDF (reference sequence). V was cut by 3 bases and J by 0 bases, with 6 bases left in between. This CDR3 comprises 13 residues. In DNA form, the CDR3 reads TGTGCCACCAGCAGGGATAGCTCCTACGAGCAGTACTTC. Amino acid sequence: CATSRDSSYEQYF.

A remark on this clone: Different DNA sequences within this sample yield the same CDR3. The chain employs TRBV18 and TRBJ2-3; D unclear. Germline values: CDR1 KGHSH, CDR2 LQKENI. Deletions cut 3 bases from V and 0 bases from J, with 4 bases between. The CDR3 consists of 13 residues. The CDR3 spells CASSPPSTDTQYF. In DNA form, the CDR3 reads TGTGCCAGCTCACCCCCCAGCACAGATACGCAGTATTTT.

The chain is built from TRBV5-8 and TRBJ2-6; no clear D gene. The CDR3 is 16 residues long. Germline-derived CDR1 and CDR2 are SGHTS and YDEGEE. Trimming removed 4 bases from V and 0 bases from J, with 11 bases in between. CDR3: CASSPRGGSGANVLTF. CDR3 bases: TGTGCCAGCAGCCCCCGCGGTGGCTCTGGGGCCAACGTCCTGACTTTC.